This entry concerns a single TCR beta chain. The data were taken from a study of control samples from healthy donors and cancer patients. CDR3 length: 17 amino acids. Germline trimming cut 3 bases from V and 3 bases from J; bases unmatched to any gene: 9. Looked up from germline, CDR1 is KGHSH and CDR2 is LQKENI. Sequencing was performed with immunoSEQ multiplex PCR; in TCRdb, only in-frame clones are kept and a portion is missing. Here the sample spans 94,000 or so clones, roughly 84% being singletons. This chain connects TRBV18 to TRBJ1-3; 9 nucleotides align to TRBD1. Sequenced sample: PBMCs. The TCR was taken from a man aged 65-85 years with lung cancer. The CDR3 sequence is CASSPPTGGMGGNTIYF. The CDR3 DNA follows: TGTGCCAGCTCACCGCCGACAGGGGGAATGGGTGGAAACACCATATATTTT.